This T cell receptor beta chain was documented in a study of cytomegalovirus exposure and HLA in healthy donors. Study details: Unique TCR beta sequences numbering 95 million to 130 million came from 150 million to 200 million T cells in an earlier analysis. Study-wide points: Later analysis indicated greater clonal expansion among HLA-associated TCR beta chains than among equally common other chains. Associated with HLA alleles at 0.05 false discovery rate in a later analysis were about 17,000 TCR beta sequences.

Trimming stripped 1 base from V and 5 bases from J, with 9 bases between. This CDR3 is 14 amino acids long. Germline assignment: CDR1 SGHAT and CDR2 FQNNGV. Donors consisted of healthy bone marrow donors. To note about this clone: Antigen: not known.

PCR was performed using 60 Vbeta and 13 Jbeta primers. Profiled with immunoSEQ multiplex PCR; TCRdb holds only in-frame clones, not every one. Recorded for this sample: 100,000 to 150,000 clones. Sequencing used PBMCs. The genes are TRBV11-2 and TRBJ2-1; D call uncertain. The clonotype was recovered from a man under 40 in good health and CMV-seronegative. The CDR3 DNA reads as TGTGCCAGCAGCTTAGTATGGCGGAACAATGAGCAGTTCTTC. Protein: CASSLVWRNNEQFF.